This TCR beta chain comes out of a study of cytomegalovirus exposure and HLA in healthy donors. Study context: HLA-typed donors were the source of approximately 86 million unique TCRs held in an early data release. Findings of the study overall: Per a later analysis, about 18,000 TCR beta sequences showed association with HLA alleles at 0.05 false discovery rate. The authors later found most CMV-associated TCR beta chains appeared HLA-restricted.

The CDR3 contains 14 residues. V was pared by 1 base and J by 5 bases, with 11 bases between. Germline V CDR1 and CDR2: SGHVS, FQNEAQ. Amplification used 60 Vbeta primers and 13 Jbeta primers. Assay used: immunoSEQ multiplex PCR; TCRdb lists only in-frame clones, some missing. The sample lists some 80,000 clones; around 82% were seen once. This clone was detected a few times. Its matching antigen is unknown. Material: PBMCs. This chain connects TRBV7-8 to TRBJ1-1, with D possibly matching TRBD1 (5 bases). The receptor's source is a man aged 40-50 years in good health and CMV-seronegative. DNA for the CDR3: TGTGCCAGCAGCTTAGTCAGGGTTGGTACTGAAGCTTTCTTT. Protein sequence: CASSLVRVGTEAFF.